This is a list of T cell receptor beta chains from one sample in a study of tumor-infiltrating lymphocytes in primary liver carcinoma. MiXCR, applied by TCRdb to the multiplex PCR reads, yields one record per CDR3 protein. Of about 78,000 distinct CDR3 sequences in the sample, about 64% were seen once. The sample was liver tumor tissue from sampling region 4. All receptors derive from an older woman with primary liver carcinoma and hepatitis B virus infection. Each CDR3 is given with its conserved first and last residue. Each record gives: V gene, clone size, D gene, J gene, CDR3 DNA, CDR3 protein. D genes are given only for firm matches. Rows may omit the clone size; those that give it use once, few, many or a size class.

TRBV11-3	few	TRBD1	TRBJ2-1	TGTGCCAGTAGCTTAGGCCAGGGGGAGTGGGGTGTCGATGAGCAGTTCTTC	CASSLGQGEWGVDEQFF
TRBV15	.	.	TRBJ2-5	TGTGCCACCAGCAGAAAGGGGGACACGCAAGAGACCCAGTACTTC	CATSRKGDTQETQYF
TRBV28	many	TRBD2	TRBJ2-5	TGTGCCAGCAGTCCCGCTACTAGCGGGAGAATCAAGACCCAGTACTTC	CASSPATSGRIKTQYF
TRBV6-1	.	.	TRBJ2-6	TGTGCCAGCAACATGATGCGAACTGAGGCCAACGTCCTGACTTTC	CASNMMRTEANVLTF
TRBV30	many	TRBD2	TRBJ2-7	TGTGCCTGGAGTGGGACTAGCGGGAGGCGACACGAGCAGTACTTC	CAWSGTSGRRHEQYF
TRBV11-2	.	.	TRBJ1-6	TGTACCAGCAGCCTAGACCCGGGGACCAGTTCACCCCTCCACTTT	CTSSLDPGTSSPLHF
TRBV5-1	.	TRBD2	TRBJ2-3	TGCGCCAGCAGCCCATTGACTAGCGCTAGCACAGATACGCAGTATTTT	CASSPLTSASTDTQYF
TRBV12-3/TRBV12-4	.	.	TRBJ1-2	TGTGCCATCAGTTCGGGAGCAGTCCTCGTTTCTCATGGCTACACCTTC	CAISSGAVLVSHGYTF
TRBV7-9	many	TRBD1	TRBJ1-6	TGTGCCAGCAGGGGTTCCGGGACAGGGGAATCACCCCTCCACTTT	CASRGSGTGESPLHF
TRBV4-1	.	.	TRBJ2-5	TGCGCCAGCAGTAAGTGCGCCCGTGAGGAGACCCAGTACTTC	CASSKCAREETQYF
TRBV11-2	once	.	TRBJ2-4	TGTGCCAGCAGCACCGGAGTTAACAAAAACATTCGGTATTTC	CASSTGVNKNIRYF
TRBV11-3	.	.	TRBJ1-2	TGTGCCAGCAGTGTCCATGTAAGCGATGGCCACACCTTC	CASSVHVSDGHTF
TRBV11-2	once	.	TRBJ2-3	TGTGCCAGTAGCTTGGATCGAGAAGATACGCGGTATTTT	CASSLDREDTRYF
TRBV6-1	.	.	TRBJ2-1	TGTGCCAGCAGTGGGATGGCAGGAGCAGCCTACATTGAGCAGTTCTTC	CASSGMAGAAYIEQFF
TRBV28	.	.	TRBJ1-5	TGTGCCAGCATGCGGGGGGGCGGCCATCGGCCCCAGCATTTT	CASMRGGGHRPQHF
TRBV7-8	once	.	TRBJ2-1	TGTGCCAGCAGCCTCCGGGACTTGTATGAACGGTTCTTC	CASSLRDLYERFF
TRBV11-3	.	.	TRBJ2-3	TGTGCCAGCAGCTTATCGTATCGGCCGCTACAGACAGATACACAGTATTTT	CASSLSYRPLQTDTQYF
TRBV6-1	many	.	TRBJ2-1	TGTGCCAGCAGTGAAGCGGAGGACGATGAGCAGTTCTTC	CASSEAEDDEQFF
TRBV7-3	.	TRBD2	TRBJ2-1	TGTGCCAGCAGCCCTGGGGGAGGGAGGCGGTACAATGAGCAGTTCTTC	CASSPGGGRRYNEQFF
TRBV11-2	.	.	TRBJ2-7	TGTACTAGCAGCTTAGAGGGCGACCAGCGGTACTTC	CTSSLEGDQRYF
TRBV28	many	.	TRBJ2-7	TGTGCCAGCAACGTTACACCCTTCTACGAGCAGTACTTC	CASNVTPFYEQYF
TRBV29-1	.	.	TRBJ1-2	TGCAGCGTCGGTGCGGGGGGCTATGGCTTCACCTTC	CSVGAGGYGFTF
TRBV6-6	.	.	TRBJ1-4	TGTGCCAGCAATTATATGGGGGCCTCGAATGGAAAACTGTTTTTT	CASNYMGASNGKLFF
TRBV28	.	.	TRBJ2-7	TGTGCCAGCAGTTTGAACAGTTTATGCGAGCAGTACTTC	CASSLNSLCEQYF
TRBV5-6	.	.	TRBJ2-7	TGTGCCAGCAGCTCAGATTTGGGCGGAGCCCACTCCCACGAGCAGTACTTC	CASSSDLGGAHSHEQYF
TRBV4-2	.	TRBD2	TRBJ2-4	TGTGCCAGCAGCCAAGTAGTAGCGGGAGCGGCAGGTGGCCAGTACTTC	CASSQVVAGAAGGQYF
TRBV12-3/TRBV12-4	.	.	TRBJ2-4	TGTGCCAGCAGTCTCATAGAAAACATTCAGTGCTTC	CASSLIENIQCF
TRBV11-2	.	.	TRBJ2-7	TGTGCCAGCAGGCGGGATAGGGTAGGGCACGAGCAGTACTTC	CASRRDRVGHEQYF
TRBV6-1	.	.	TRBJ2-7	TGTGCCTGCTGTGAAGCCTTTGCTAGCAGCGAGCAGTACTTC	CACCEAFASSEQYF
TRBV4-2	.	.	TRBJ1-3	TGTGTCAGCAGCCAAGATGAAGGGGATACCGGAAACACCTTATATTTT	CVSSQDEGDTGNTLYF
TRBV6-1	.	.	TRBJ2-1	TGTGCCAACAGCCTCCGGATTAGTGGGACGAAACTTGCCTCCTACAATGAGCAGTTCTTC	CANSLRISGTKLASYNEQFF
TRBV29-1	.	TRBD2	TRBJ2-1	TGCGGCGTTGAATGGCTAGCGGAATCCCACAATGAGCAGTTCTTC	CGVEWLAESHNEQFF
TRBV6-5	many	TRBD1	TRBJ2-3	TGTGCCAGCAGTTTTGGGACAGGGGGCGCAGATACGCAGTATTTT	CASSFGTGGADTQYF
TRBV12-3/TRBV12-4	many	.	TRBJ2-5	TGTGCCAGCAGATGGGACGGCCAAGAGACCCAGTACTTC	CASRWDGQETQYF
TRBV14	.	.	TRBJ2-1	TGTGCCAGCAGCCGAGTTTCCAGGGCCAATGAGCAGTTCTTC	CASSRVSRANEQFF
TRBV6-5	.	TRBD2	TRBJ2-3	TGTGCCAGCAGGGCTAGCGGGCCAGAAACAGATACGCAGTACTTT	CASRASGPETDTQYF
TRBV6-2/TRBV6-3	once	TRBD1	TRBJ2-7	TGTGCCAGCACATCAGGACAGGGGGCCTCCCTCTACTACGAGCAGTACTTC	CASTSGQGASLYYEQYF
TRBV7-8	many	TRBD2	TRBJ2-7	TGTGCCAGCAACCTGCGGGGGGGGGACGGCGAGCAGTACTTC	CASNLRGGDGEQYF
TRBV10-2	.	.	TRBJ1-5	TGCGCCAGCAGTGACTCATCTAGTGATCAGCCCCAGCATTTT	CASSDSSSDQPQHF
TRBV6-2/TRBV6-3	.	TRBD1	TRBJ2-7	TGTGCCGGCAGTTACTCGCTCGAGACAGGGGGTTTCTACGAGCAGTACTTC	CAGSYSLETGGFYEQYF
TRBV6-1	once	.	TRBJ1-1	TGTGTCAGCCACCGCGCGGGTGCGGACACTGAAGCTTTCTTT	CVSHRAGADTEAFF
TRBV6-5	.	.	TRBJ2-3	TGTGCCGGCAGGGCTAGTGGGCCAGGAACAGATACGCAGTATTTT	CAGRASGPGTDTQYF
TRBV11-2	.	.	TRBJ2-1	TGTGCCAGCAGCTTAACGTCACCGTCCGCGGGGGAGCAGTTCTTC	CASSLTSPSAGEQFF
TRBV4-1	.	TRBD2	TRBJ2-7	TGCGCCAGCAGCCTCTCTTCTAACAGGGGACTAGCGGGAACTGGTAATTACGAGCAGTGCTTC	CASSLSSNRGLAGTGNYEQCF
TRBV12-3/TRBV12-4	once	TRBD2	TRBJ2-6	TGTGCCAGCAGTCTAGCGGCGGGCAACGTCCTGGCTTTC	CASSLAAGNVLAF
TRBV6-6	once	TRBD2	TRBJ2-7	TGTGCCAGCAGAGGGGTACTAGCGGGGGACTACGAGCAGTGCTTC	CASRGVLAGDYEQCF
TRBV6-5	.	TRBD2	TRBJ2-7	TGTGCCAGCAGTTCATCGAGTAGCGGGAGACAGAAGCAGTACTTC	CASSSSSSGRQKQYF
TRBV14	.	.	TRBJ2-1	TGTGCCAGCAGCCTTCTCTGGGTGTTAACTGGCAATGAGCAGTTCTTC	CASSLLWVLTGNEQFF
TRBV12-3/TRBV12-4	once	.	TRBJ2-1	TGTGTCAGCAGCTCCGCCGGGACGGATGAGCAGTTCTTC	CVSSSAGTDEQFF
TRBV11-2	.	.	TRBJ2-2	TGTGCCGGCAGCCTTACGCAAGGACCGACCGGGGAGCAGTTTTTT	CAGSLTQGPTGEQFF
TRBV11-3	.	TRBD2	TRBJ2-2	TGTGCCAGCAGCTCGACTAGCGGGAAGGCGACCGGGGAGCTGTTTTTT	CASSSTSGKATGELFF
TRBV6-5	.	.	TRBJ2-3	TGTGTCAGCAGTTCCTATGCTGATACGCAGTATTTT	CVSSSYADTQYF
TRBV12-5	.	TRBD2	TRBJ2-1	TGTGCTAGTGGTTCTCCTCCGGGACTAGTGGGAGGGCCCAATGAGCAGCTCTTC	CASGSPPGLVGGPNEQLF
TRBV6-1	.	TRBD2	TRBJ2-7	TGTACCAGCAGTACAACCGGGACTACCGAGCAGTACTTC	CTSSTTGTTEQYF
TRBV11-1	.	TRBD2	TRBJ2-1	TGTGCCAGCAATCCGATCGGACTAGCGGGATTCAGTGAGCAGTTCTTC	CASNPIGLAGFSEQFF
TRBV5-4	many	.	TRBJ1-2	TGTGCCAGCAGCTCTGGACAGTCCCCCAACTATGGCTACACCTTC	CASSSGQSPNYGYTF
TRBV6-1	.	.	TRBJ2-2	TGTGCCTGCTCTAGGCTCACCGGGGAGCCGCTTTTT	CACSRLTGEPLF
TRBV28	.	TRBD2	TRBJ2-7	TGTGCCAACACTAGCGGGACGCCCTACGAGCAGTACTTC	CANTSGTPYEQYF
TRBV6-5	.	.	TRBJ1-5	TGTGCCAGGAGTTCCCGGGGAGGCAACCGGCCCCAGCATTTT	CARSSRGGNRPQHF
TRBV6-1	.	.	TRBJ2-7	TGTGCCACGAGTGAGCAGGGGCTCCCCTACGAGCAGTACTTC	CATSEQGLPYEQYF